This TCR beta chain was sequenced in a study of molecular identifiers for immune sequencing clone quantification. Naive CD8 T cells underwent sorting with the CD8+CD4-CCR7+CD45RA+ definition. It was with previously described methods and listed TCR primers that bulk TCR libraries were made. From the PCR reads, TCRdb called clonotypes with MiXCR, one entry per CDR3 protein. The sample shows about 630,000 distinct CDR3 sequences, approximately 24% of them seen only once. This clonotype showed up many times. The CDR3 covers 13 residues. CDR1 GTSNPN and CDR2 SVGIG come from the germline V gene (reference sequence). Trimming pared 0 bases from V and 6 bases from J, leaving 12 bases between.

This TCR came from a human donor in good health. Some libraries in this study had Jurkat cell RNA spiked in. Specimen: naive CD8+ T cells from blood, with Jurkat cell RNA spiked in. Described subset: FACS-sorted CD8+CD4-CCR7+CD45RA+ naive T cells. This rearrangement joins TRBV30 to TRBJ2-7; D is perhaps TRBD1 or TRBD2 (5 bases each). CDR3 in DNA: TGTGCCTGGAGTGTACAGGACTCGGGCGAGCAGTACTTC. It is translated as CAWSVQDSGEQYF.